The clone carrying this T cell receptor beta chain was detected only a few times. The sample is drawn from a study of T cell changes during pregnancy in multiple sclerosis. Repertoires were generated with immunoSEQ multiplex PCR, while TCRdb's copy carries only in-frame clones and drops some. The sample has 35,000 to 50,000 clones; approximately 90% are singletons. The V and J ends lost 5 bases and 3 bases respectively, with 11 bases between them. The V gene's germline CDR1 is SEHNR and CDR2 FQNEAQ (reference sequence). The length of the CDR3 is 14 residues. The sequences come from CD4+ T cells from peripheral blood mononuclear cells, collected after pregnancy. The rearrangement links TRBV7-9 to TRBJ2-1, with D unresolved. The receptor's source is a female donor with multiple sclerosis, enrolled in a pregnancy study. CDR3 nucleotide sequence: TGTGCCAGCAGCGCCGACTCCTTCTACAATGAGCAGTTCTTC. Translating gives CASSADSFYNEQFF.